Detailed here is one T cell receptor beta chain. This record belongs to a study of identical twins. Germline values: CDR1 ENHRY, CDR2 SYGVKD. This CDR3 contains 14 residues. V was trimmed by 4 bases and J by 0 bases, leaving 8 bases between them. Using its own MiXCR run on the 5' RACE reads, TCRdb lists one record per CDR3 protein. Of hundreds of thousands of distinct CDR3 sequences listed, approximately 25% are singletons. This sample also appeared in a second study, on T cells expressing NK-cell markers.

Sequencing was done on a sample of CD4+ T cells sorted from blood. This clonotype was sampled from a woman younger than 35 in good health. The J gene is TRBJ2-3, the V gene TRBV10-3; no definite D call. For the CDR3, the DNA is TGTGCCATCAGTGTTGCGACTAGCACAGATACGCAGTATTTT. As protein: CAISVATSTDTQYF.